This T cell receptor (beta chain) emerged from a study of sequential checkpoint blockade in melanoma (dated by TCRdb to between 2017 and 2020). For the wider study: In a 1:1 randomization, patients received either first-line nivolumab then ipilimumab (arm A) or ipilimumab then nivolumab (arm B). Maintenance nivolumab came after both trial sequences. The paper's findings and limits, for the study overall: The model for predicting response that combines TCR metrics with mutation burden needs to be validated in larger, independent patient cohorts.

Notes on this clone: Its antigen specificity is not known. No base qualities exist here, and no much larger clone lies one base off it.

The intended sense of this specimen's treatment or condition label: randomized to nivolumab then ipilimumab (arm A) or the reverse (arm B). None of the patients in the trial had previously been given DNA-damaging chemotherapy. Thawed PBMCs were sorted on a FACS Aria II flow cytometer to isolate live CD3+CD8+ cells negative for CD19 and CD56. Samples came from patients with melanoma in CheckMate 064, a randomized, open-label phase II trial of sequential checkpoint blockade. Peripheral blood mononuclear cells were obtained through leukapheresis, purified using Ficoll-Paque, and frozen in human serum containing approximately 10% DMSO. Immediately after sorting, the purity of the sorted blood CD3+CD8+ cells was confirmed to be >98%, and DNA was then extracted. TCRbeta CDR3 regions were immunosequenced from genomic DNA with the immunoSEQ Assay. Genomic DNA was amplified by bias-controlled multiplex PCR before high-throughput sequencing. The study's own analysis went as follows. To quantify the absolute abundance of each unique TCRbeta CDR3 region, the sequences were collapsed and filtered. Clonality, defined as 1 minus Pielou's evenness, was calculated using productive rearrangements only. Clones with significantly greater frequencies in on-treatment versus baseline samples were identified using a previously published method. Here the immuneACCESS table is served through TCRdb, limited to in-frame sequences with V and J called. Missing clones are a known gap in these copies; in checked studies unresolved V genes cover under half, and the rest lacks a known reason. The V and J calls and clone size were taken over from that table, and D and trimming were inferred from the DNA. The sample includes 20,000 to 25,000 clones, with more than 80% observed a single time. Roughly a tenth of the sample is taken by the ten largest.

The starting material was CD8+ T cells sorted from blood (inferred from file names), obtained from a patient given nivolumab and ipilimumab in sequence. The receptor's source is a human donor with melanoma.

At the DNA level, the sequence is TGTGCCATCAGTGAAACCGACTATACCGGGGAGCTGTTTTTT. It translates to CAISETDYTGELFF. The V gene is TRBV10-3 and the J gene is TRBJ2-2, and the D gene may be TRBD2, 5 bases matching. CDR1 and CDR2 were assigned from the germline V gene as ENHRY and SYGVKD. The CDR3 sequence holds 14 residues, the cysteine and phenylalanine included. The only DNA kept is the CDR3, 42 bases in frame from the first base. A distance of 10 bases separates the germline ends of V and J, which lose 3 bases and 5 bases respectively.